Below are 22 T cell receptor beta chains sequenced from a single sample in a study of blood T cell repertoires in COVID-19. This table comes from immunoSEQ multiplex PCR, and its TCRdb copy is limited to in-frame clones, with some not included. The sample yields over 110,000 clones, approximately 88% seen once. The specimen was peripheral blood. Receptors were obtained from a human donor in a cohort sampled during active COVID-19.

The V call is TRBV3-1 (or the pseudogene TRBV3-2), the J call TRBJ2-7; TRBD2 matches at 8 bases. The CDR3 is made up of 16 amino acids. The germline V gene encodes CDR1 LGHDT and CDR2 YNNKEL (reference sequence). The V gene end was trimmed by 1 base and the J gene end by 6 bases; junction bases not matched to a gene: 11. The CDR3 here is CASSQGSREGGSEQYF. The DNA of the CDR3 is TGTGCCAGCAGCCAAGGGAGCCGGGAGGGAGGCAGCGAGCAGTACTTC.

The rearrangement links TRBV6-1 to TRBJ1-4; no clear D. The length of the CDR3 is 14 residues. Looked up from germline, CDR1 is MNHNS and CDR2 is SASEGT. V dropped 1 base and J dropped 3 bases, with 6 bases sitting between them. CDR3 sequence: CASSEDGPNEKLFF. CDR3 DNA sequence: TGTGCCAGCAGTGAAGACGGTCCTAATGAAAAACTGTTTTTT.

In its sample, this clone was seen once. CDR3 protein: CASSARSGETQYF. The CDR3 nucleotides are TGTGCCAGCAGCGCCCGGTCCGGGGAGACCCAGTACTTC. The V gene is TRBV9, the J gene TRBJ2-5, with D hard to call. This CDR3 spans 13 amino acids. The germline V and J ends were trimmed by 3 bases and 5 bases, with 11 bases remaining between them. Germline loops: CDR1 SGDLS, CDR2 YYNGEE.

The chain is built from TRBV6-5 and TRBJ1-6; 8 nucleotides match TRBD1. This CDR3 is built from 16 residues. The germline gives CDR1 MNHEY, CDR2 SVGAGI. Germline trimming cut 2 bases from V and 6 bases from J; bases unmatched to any gene: 6. CDR3 sequence (DNA): TGTGCCAGCAGTTACACCGGACAGGGAATTAATTCACCCCTCCACTTT. Amino acids: CASSYTGQGINSPLHF.

This clone was detected a few times. The rearrangement links TRBV4-3 to TRBJ1-1; 8 bases align to TRBD1. From germline, CDR1 is LGHNA and CDR2 YSLEER. J was trimmed by 5 bases and V by 3 bases; bases with no gene match: 8. CDR3 length equals 15 residues. CDR3 sequence: CASSQRTGWVTEAFF. CDR3 in DNA: TGCGCCAGCAGCCAGCGGACAGGGTGGGTTACTGAAGCTTTCTTT.

The chain is built from TRBV11-1 and TRBJ2-7; no definite D call. V was cut by 5 bases and J by 2 bases, with 16 bases left in between. The CDR3 length is 15 residues. Looked up from germline, CDR1 is SGHAT and CDR2 is FQDESV (reference sequence). CDR3 sequence: CASSQTRRSPYEQYF. The CDR3, as DNA: TGTGCCAGCAGCCAAACGCGGCGGAGCCCCTACGAGCAGTACTTC.

As regards this clone: At one end the junction does not follow the germline gene, possibly because of a read error. J is TRBJ1-1 and V is TRBV19, with 10 bases lining up with TRBD1. The germline CDR1 and CDR2 sequences are LNHDA and SQIVND (reference sequence). CDR3 length: 15 amino acids. Written as DNA, the CDR3 is TGTGCCAGTAGTATAGCGGGACAGGGGAACCCTGAAGCTTTCTTT. Encoded protein: CASSIAGQGNPEAFF.

This chain links TRBV2 with TRBJ2-7, with D perhaps matching TRBD2 (5 bases). Germline values: CDR1 SNHLY, CDR2 FYNNEI. The CDR3 has 15 amino acids. Trimming left V 5 bases short and J 5 bases short, with 19 bases between. CDR3 DNA sequence: TGTGCCAGCAGTCCCTATTTCGGAGGCCGCAACGAGCAGTACTTC. It specifies CASSPYFGGRNEQYF.

The rearrangement links TRBV5-4 to TRBJ2-3; TRBD2 matches 8 bases. Germline CDR1 is SGHNT and CDR2 is YYREEE (reference sequence). V dropped 4 bases and J dropped 2; count of bases not matched to a gene: 6. The CDR3 is made up of 15 amino acids. The CDR3: CASSRAGATTDTQYF. CDR3 nucleotide sequence: TGTGCCAGCAGCCGAGCGGGGGCCACCACAGATACGCAGTATTTT.

The rearrangement joins TRBV7-9 to TRBJ1-2, with TRBD1 matching 9 bases. Losses at the gene ends were 0 bases for V and 0 bases for J; bases not matched to a gene: 5. Germline V gives CDR1 SEHNR, CDR2 FQNEAQ (reference sequence). The CDR3 runs 17 residues. The DNA of the CDR3 is TGTGCCAGCAGCTTAGCGGGACAGGGCTTAGCTAACTATGGCTACACCTTC. Translating it yields CASSLAGQGLANYGYTF. The whole variable domain, filled in from reference TRBV7-9 and TRBJ1-2, reads DTGVSQNPRHKITKRGQNVTFRCDPISEHNRLYWYRQTLGQGPEFLTYFQNEAQLEKSRLLSDRFSAERPKGSFSTLEIQRTEQGDSAMYLCASSLAGQGLANYGYTFGSGTRLTVV.

The V call is TRBV6-5, the J call TRBJ1-5, with D uncertain. The CDR3 is 15 residues long. Germline V gene lookup returns CDR1 MNHEY and CDR2 SVGAGI. Deletions cut 5 bases from V and 0 bases from J, with 11 bases between. In DNA form, the CDR3 reads TGTGCCAGCAGTCCTACAGATTATAGCAATCAGCCCCAGCATTTT. Its translation: CASSPTDYSNQPQHF.

The chain joins TRBV3-1 (or the pseudogene TRBV3-2) to TRBJ1-2; a possible D gene is TRBD1 (5 bases). CDR1 LGHDT and CDR2 YNNKEL come from the germline V gene (reference sequence). The CDR3 spans 17 residues. V was pared by 0 bases and J by 5 bases, with 19 bases between. The CDR3 reads CASSQDKTVGGVYGYTF. CDR3 nucleotides: TGTGCCAGCAGCCAAGATAAGACCGTTGGGGGGGTTTATGGCTACACCTTC.

This sequence joins TRBV30 and TRBJ1-5; D is ambiguous. Germline V gene sequence: CDR1 GTSNPN, CDR2 SVGIG (reference sequence). V shed 0 bases and J shed 1 base, with 7 bases lying between them. This CDR3 has 14 residues. The CDR3 nucleotides are TGTGCCTGGAGTGTAGGAGAGAGCAATCAGCCCCAGCATTTT. This encodes CAWSVGESNQPQHF.

The chain links TRBV5-1 to TRBJ2-3, with 7 bases that match TRBD1. With 5 bases clipped from V and 4 bases from J, the junction kept 7 bases outside the gene matches. The V gene's germline CDR1 is SGHRS and CDR2 YFSETQ. The CDR3 is 14 residues long. CDR3 nucleotide sequence: TGCGCCAGCAGGGTAATTCAGGGGGCAGATACGCAGTATTTT. Amino acid sequence: CASRVIQGADTQYF.

The chain links TRBV12-3 or TRBV12-4 to TRBJ2-3; tentative D call: TRBD2 (6 bases). V was pared by 7 bases and J by 4 bases, with 9 bases between. This CDR3 region has 12 residues. The chain's CDR3 is CASTAGPDTQYF. The CDR3 coding sequence is TGTGCCAGCACGGCGGGGCCAGATACGCAGTATTTT.

This chain connects TRBV4-2 to TRBJ2-3; 10 bases align to TRBD2. Germline-derived CDR1 and CDR2 are LGHNA and YNFKEQ. V lost 0 bases to trimming and J lost 4 bases; unmatched junction nucleotides: 7. The CDR3 consists of 17 residues. CDR3 sequence (DNA): TGTGCCAGCAGCCAAGAAAGGACTAGCGGACTCTCAGATACGCAGTATTTT. Translated, it gives CASSQERTSGLSDTQYF.

This CDR3 is CASSWRRGDEQYF. The CDR3 nucleotides read TGTGCCAGTAGTTGGAGGCGTGGAGACGAGCAGTACTTC. This sequence joins TRBV19 and TRBJ2-7; a possible D gene is TRBD2 (5 bases). The CDR3 runs to 13 residues. CDR1 LNHDA and CDR2 SQIVND come from the germline V gene (reference sequence). Between the trimmed V and J ends, which lost 5 bases and 5 bases, there was a span of 13 bases.

CDR3 sequence (DNA): TGCGCCAGCAGCGTGACAGGGGGAGTTTCTTTCTTT. Its translation is CASSVTGGVSFF. V usage is TRBV5-1 and J usage is TRBJ1-1; 9 nucleotides match TRBD1. Germline CDR1 and CDR2: SGHRS and YFSETQ. Unmatched junction bases numbered 7, after V lost 4 bases and J lost 12 bases. The CDR3 contains 12 residues.

The rearrangement links TRBV6-5 to TRBJ1-4, with a possible D match to TRBD1 (5 bases). The V and J ends lost 0 bases and 3 bases respectively, with 11 bases between them. The germline gives CDR1 MNHEY, CDR2 SVGAGI. The CDR3 has 16 amino acids. The CDR3 region has the DNA TGTGCCAGCAGTTACTCCCGGACAAGTCCTAATGAAAAACTGTTTTTT. It codes for CASSYSRTSPNEKLFF.

CDR3 residues: CASSYNGLAVNEQFF. The CDR3 nucleotides read TGTGCCAGCAGTTATAATGGACTAGCGGTCAATGAGCAGTTCTTC. This chain connects TRBV2 to TRBJ2-1; the match to TRBD2 covers 10 bases. V gave up 5 bases and J gave up 6 bases; unmatched junction bases: 7. This CDR3 has 15 amino acids. From germline, CDR1 is SNHLY and CDR2 FYNNEI.

In its sample, this clone was seen once. The J gene is TRBJ1-2, the V gene TRBV4-1, with D uncertain. Germline V gene lookup returns CDR1 MGHRA and CDR2 YSYEKL. Trimming shortened V by 3 bases and J by 3 bases, and 14 bases separated the two germline ends. This CDR3 has 15 amino acids. The CDR3 nucleotides are TGCGCCAGCAGCCACTGGATGGGCGGGGACTATGGCTACACCTTC. This encodes CASSHWMGGDYGYTF.

The chain recombines TRBV7-2 with TRBJ2-1, with 11 nucleotides matching TRBD2. V dropped 4 bases and J dropped 8; count of bases not matched to a gene: 13. CDR1 is SGHTA and CDR2 is FQGNSA in the germline V gene. The CDR3 runs to 17 residues. Here the CDR3 DNA reads TGTGCCAGCAGCTCTCCCAATAGCGGGGGGGCCTATGATGAGCAGTTCTTC. Its translation is CASSSPNSGGAYDEQFF.